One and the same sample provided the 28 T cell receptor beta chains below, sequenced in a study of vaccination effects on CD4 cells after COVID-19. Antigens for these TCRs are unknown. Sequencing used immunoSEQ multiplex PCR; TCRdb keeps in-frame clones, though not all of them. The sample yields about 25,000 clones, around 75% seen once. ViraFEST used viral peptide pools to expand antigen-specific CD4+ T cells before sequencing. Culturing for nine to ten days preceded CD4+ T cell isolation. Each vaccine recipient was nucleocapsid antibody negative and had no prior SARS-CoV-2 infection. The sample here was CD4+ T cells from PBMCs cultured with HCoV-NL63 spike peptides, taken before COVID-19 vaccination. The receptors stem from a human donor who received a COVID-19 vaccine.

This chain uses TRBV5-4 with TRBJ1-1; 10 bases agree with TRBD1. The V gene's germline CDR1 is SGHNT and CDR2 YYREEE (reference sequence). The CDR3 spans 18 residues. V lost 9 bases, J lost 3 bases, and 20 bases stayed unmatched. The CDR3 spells CATKTGGNIARGDTEAFF. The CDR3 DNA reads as TGTGCCACCAAGACAGGGGGCAATATCGCTAGGGGGGACACTGAAGCTTTCTTT.

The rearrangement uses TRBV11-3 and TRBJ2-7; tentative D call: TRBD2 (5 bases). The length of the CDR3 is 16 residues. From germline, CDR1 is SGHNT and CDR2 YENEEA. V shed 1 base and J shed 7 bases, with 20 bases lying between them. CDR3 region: CASSLVHYATRGEQYF. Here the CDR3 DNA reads TGTGCCAGCAGCTTAGTTCACTACGCCACTCGGGGAGAGCAGTACTTC.

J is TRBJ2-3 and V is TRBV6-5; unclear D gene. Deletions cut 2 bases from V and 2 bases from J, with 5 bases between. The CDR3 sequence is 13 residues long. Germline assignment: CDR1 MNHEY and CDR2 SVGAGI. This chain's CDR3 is CASSYDSTDTQYF. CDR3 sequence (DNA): TGTGCCAGCAGTTACGACTCCACAGATACGCAGTATTTT.

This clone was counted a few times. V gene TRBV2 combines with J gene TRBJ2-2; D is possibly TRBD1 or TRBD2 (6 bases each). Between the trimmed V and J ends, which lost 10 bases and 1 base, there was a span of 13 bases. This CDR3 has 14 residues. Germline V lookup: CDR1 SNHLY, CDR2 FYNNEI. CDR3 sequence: CATEQGGNTGELFF. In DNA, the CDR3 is TGTGCCACCGAACAGGGAGGGAACACCGGGGAGCTGTTTTTT.

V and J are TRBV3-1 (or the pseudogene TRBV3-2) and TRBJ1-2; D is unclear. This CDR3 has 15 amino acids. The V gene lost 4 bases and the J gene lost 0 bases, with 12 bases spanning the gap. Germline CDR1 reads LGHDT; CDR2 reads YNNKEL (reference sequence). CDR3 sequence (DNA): TGTGCCAGCAGCCTTCAGGACTCCGCTAACTATGGCTACACCTTC. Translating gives CASSLQDSANYGYTF.

The DNA of the CDR3 is TGCGCCAGCACGTCGGAGAACACCGGGGAGCTGTTTTTT. It translates to CASTSENTGELFF. V is TRBV5-1 and J is TRBJ2-2; D is unresolved. The CDR3 covers 13 residues. Germline assignment: CDR1 SGHRS and CDR2 YFSETQ. V dropped 6 bases and J dropped 1 base, with 7 bases sitting between them.

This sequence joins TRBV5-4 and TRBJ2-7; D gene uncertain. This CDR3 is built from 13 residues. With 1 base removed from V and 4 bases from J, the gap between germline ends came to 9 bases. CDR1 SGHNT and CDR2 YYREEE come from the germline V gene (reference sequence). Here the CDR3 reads CASSLFNRYEQYF. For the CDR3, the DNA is TGTGCCAGCAGCTTGTTTAATCGGTACGAGCAGTACTTC.

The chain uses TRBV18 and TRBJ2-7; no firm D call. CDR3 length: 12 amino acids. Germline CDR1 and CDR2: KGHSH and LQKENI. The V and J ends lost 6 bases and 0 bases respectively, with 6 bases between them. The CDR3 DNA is TGTGCCAGCTCCCCAAGCTCCTACGAGCAGTACTTC. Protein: CASSPSSYEQYF.

As DNA, the CDR3 is TGTGCCAGCTCACCATGGAGCGGGGGGGACCAAGAGACCCAGTACTTC. This encodes CASSPWSGGDQETQYF. This rearrangement joins TRBV18 to TRBJ2-5; 10 bases map to TRBD2. V was clipped by 2 bases and J by 0 bases; unmatched bases: 3. Germline values: CDR1 KGHSH, CDR2 LQKENI. The CDR3 is 16 residues long.

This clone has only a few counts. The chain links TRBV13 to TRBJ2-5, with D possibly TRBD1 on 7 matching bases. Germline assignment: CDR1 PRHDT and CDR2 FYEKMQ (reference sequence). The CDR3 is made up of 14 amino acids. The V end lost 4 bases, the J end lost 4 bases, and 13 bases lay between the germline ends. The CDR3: CASSSLQGGETQYF. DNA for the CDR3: TGTGCCAGCAGCTCATTGCAGGGGGGAGAGACCCAGTACTTC. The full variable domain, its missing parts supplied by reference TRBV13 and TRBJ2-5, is AAGVIQSPRHLIKEKRETATLKCYPIPRHDTVYWYQQGPGQDPQFLISFYEKMQSDKGSIPDRFSAQQFSDYHSELNMSSLELGDSALYFCASSSLQGGETQYFGPGTRLLVL.

This CDR3 reads CSVTGTGATNEKLFF. Here the CDR3 DNA reads TGCAGCGTTACCGGGACAGGGGCAACTAATGAAAAACTGTTTTTT. The rearrangement joins TRBV29-1 to TRBJ1-4; 10 positions agree with TRBD1. The CDR3 has 15 residues. With 5 bases clipped from V and 0 bases from J, the junction kept 3 bases outside the gene matches. From germline, CDR1 is SQVTM and CDR2 ANQGSEA.

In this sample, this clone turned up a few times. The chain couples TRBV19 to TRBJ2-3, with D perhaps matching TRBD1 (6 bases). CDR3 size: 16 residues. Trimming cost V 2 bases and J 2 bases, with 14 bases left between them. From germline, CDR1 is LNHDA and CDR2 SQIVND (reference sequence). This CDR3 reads CASSINGLGHTDTQYF. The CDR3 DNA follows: TGTGCCAGTAGTATAAATGGACTGGGACACACAGATACGCAGTATTTT.

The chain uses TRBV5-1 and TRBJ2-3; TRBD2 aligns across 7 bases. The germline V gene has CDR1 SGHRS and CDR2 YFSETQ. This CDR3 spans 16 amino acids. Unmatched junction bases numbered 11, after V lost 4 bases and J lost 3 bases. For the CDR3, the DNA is TGCGCCAGCAGCCCCCTGCGTTCGGGGGGAACAGATACGCAGTATTTT. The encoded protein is CASSPLRSGGTDTQYF.

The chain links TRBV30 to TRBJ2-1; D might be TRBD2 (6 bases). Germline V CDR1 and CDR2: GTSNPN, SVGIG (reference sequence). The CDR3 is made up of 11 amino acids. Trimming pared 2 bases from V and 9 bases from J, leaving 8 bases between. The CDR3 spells CAWSFSGEQFF. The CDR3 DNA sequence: TGTGCCTGGAGTTTTAGCGGTGAGCAGTTCTTC.

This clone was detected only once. The CDR3 sequence: CASRGGGDEQYF. The DNA of the CDR3 is TGTGCTAGTCGTGGGGGCGGGGACGAGCAGTACTTC. The rearrangement links TRBV12-5 to TRBJ2-7; D is tentatively TRBD1 or TRBD2 (6 bases each). Per the germline V gene, CDR1 is LGHNT and CDR2 is FRNRAP. This CDR3 comprises 12 residues. V shed 8 bases and J shed 5 bases, with 13 bases lying between them.

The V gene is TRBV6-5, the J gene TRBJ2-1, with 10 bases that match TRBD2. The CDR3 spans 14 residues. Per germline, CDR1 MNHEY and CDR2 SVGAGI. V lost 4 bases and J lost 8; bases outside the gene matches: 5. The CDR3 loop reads CASSSAGGHDEQFF. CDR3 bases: TGTGCCAGCAGTTCAGCGGGGGGGCATGATGAGCAGTTCTTC.

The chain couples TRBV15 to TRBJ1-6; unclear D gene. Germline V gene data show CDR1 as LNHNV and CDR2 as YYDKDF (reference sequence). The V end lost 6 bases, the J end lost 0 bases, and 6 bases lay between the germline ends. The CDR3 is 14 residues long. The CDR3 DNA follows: TGTGCCACCAGTACGAGCTCCTATAATTCACCCCTCCACTTT. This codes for CATSTSSYNSPLHF.

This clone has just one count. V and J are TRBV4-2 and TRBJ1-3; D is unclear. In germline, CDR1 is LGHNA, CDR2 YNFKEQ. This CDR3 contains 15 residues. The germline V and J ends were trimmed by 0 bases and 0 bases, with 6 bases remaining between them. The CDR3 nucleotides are TGTGCCAGCAGCCAAGACTGGAGCTCTGGAAACACCATATATTTT. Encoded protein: CASSQDWSSGNTIYF.

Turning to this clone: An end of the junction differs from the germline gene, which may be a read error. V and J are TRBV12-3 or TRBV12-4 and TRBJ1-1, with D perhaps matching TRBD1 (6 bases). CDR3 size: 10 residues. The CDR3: CASSLGGALF. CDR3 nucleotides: TGTGCCAGCAGTTTAGGGGGGGCTCTCTTT.

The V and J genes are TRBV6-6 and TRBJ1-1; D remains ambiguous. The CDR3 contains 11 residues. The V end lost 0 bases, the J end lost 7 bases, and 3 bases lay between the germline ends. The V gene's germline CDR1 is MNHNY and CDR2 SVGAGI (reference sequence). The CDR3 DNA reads TGTGCCAGCAGTTACTCGGGTGAAGCTTTCTTT. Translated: CASSYSGEAFF.

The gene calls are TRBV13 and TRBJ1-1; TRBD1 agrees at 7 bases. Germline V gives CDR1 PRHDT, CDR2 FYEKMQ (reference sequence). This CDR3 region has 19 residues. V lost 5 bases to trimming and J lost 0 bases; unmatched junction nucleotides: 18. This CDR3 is CASSNKGGFGGMMNTEAFF. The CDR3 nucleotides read TGTGCCAGCAGCAACAAAGGGGGCTTTGGGGGCATGATGAACACTGAAGCTTTCTTT.

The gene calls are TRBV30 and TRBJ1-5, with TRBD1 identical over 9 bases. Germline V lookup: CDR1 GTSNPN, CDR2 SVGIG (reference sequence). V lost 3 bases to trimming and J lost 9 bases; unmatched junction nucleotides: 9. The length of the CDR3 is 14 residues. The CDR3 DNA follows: TGTGCCTGGAGCACCGGGACAGGGACTCGGCCCCAGCATTTT. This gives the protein CAWSTGTGTRPQHF.

This CDR3 reads CASSFSGGRGYTF. For the CDR3, the DNA is TGTGCCAGCAGTTTTTCCGGGGGCCGTGGCTACACCTTC. The chain uses TRBV12-3 or TRBV12-4 and TRBJ1-2; TRBD1 might be the D (6 bases). This CDR3 has 13 residues. Trimming took off 3 bases at V and 7 bases at J, with 12 bases between the two ends.

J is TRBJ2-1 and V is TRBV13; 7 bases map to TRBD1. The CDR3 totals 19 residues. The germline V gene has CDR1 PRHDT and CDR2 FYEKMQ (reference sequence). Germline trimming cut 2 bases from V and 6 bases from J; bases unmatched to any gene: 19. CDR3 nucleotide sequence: TGTGCCAGCAGCTTAATCCCCTTGACAGGGTCCGTTAACGTCAATGAGCAGTTCTTC. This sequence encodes CASSLIPLTGSVNVNEQFF.

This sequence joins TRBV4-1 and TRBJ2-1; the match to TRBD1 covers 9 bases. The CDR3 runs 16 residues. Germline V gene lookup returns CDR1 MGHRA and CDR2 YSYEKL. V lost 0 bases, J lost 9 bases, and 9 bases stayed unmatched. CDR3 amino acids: CASSQDAGTGRSEQFF. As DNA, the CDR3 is TGCGCCAGCAGCCAAGATGCCGGGACAGGGAGATCTGAGCAGTTCTTC.

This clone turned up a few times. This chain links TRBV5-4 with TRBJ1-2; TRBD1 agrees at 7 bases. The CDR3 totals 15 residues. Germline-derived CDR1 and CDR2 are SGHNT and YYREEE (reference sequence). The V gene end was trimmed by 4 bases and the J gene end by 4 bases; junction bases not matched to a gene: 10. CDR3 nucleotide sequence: TGTGCCAGCAGCCATTCAGGGGGAATCAGCTATGGCTACACCTTC. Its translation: CASSHSGGISYGYTF.

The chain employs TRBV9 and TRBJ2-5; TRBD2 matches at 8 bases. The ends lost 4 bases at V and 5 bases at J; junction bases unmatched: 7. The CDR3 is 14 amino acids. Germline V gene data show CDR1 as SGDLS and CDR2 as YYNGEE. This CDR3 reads CASSPTGGLETQYF. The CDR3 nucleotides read TGTGCCAGCAGCCCCACGGGGGGGCTGGAGACCCAGTACTTC.

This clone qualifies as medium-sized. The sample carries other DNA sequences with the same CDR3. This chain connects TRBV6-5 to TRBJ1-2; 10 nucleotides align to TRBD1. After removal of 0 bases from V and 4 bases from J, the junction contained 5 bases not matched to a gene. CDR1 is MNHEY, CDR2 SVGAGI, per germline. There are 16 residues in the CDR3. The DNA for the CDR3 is TGTGCCAGCAGTTACTCGAGGACAGGGGGTGGCTATGGCTACACCTTC. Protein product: CASSYSRTGGGYGYTF.